The clone carrying this TCR beta chain was counted many times. Its antigen is still unknown. The read comes to an end 3 residues before the CDR3 does, leaving the germline J gene to fill in the end. Patients had low serum IgG, IgA and/or IgM and specific antibody deficiency. Blood samples were heparinized, about 4.5 to 8 ml per donor. The data belong to a study of T cell clonality in common variable immunodeficiency. Study-wide findings and caveats: CVID patient heterogeneity limited repertoire-clinical complication correlations. CVID subjects shared fewer TCRbeta clones than healthy controls did. Reportedly, TCR beta sequences from common variable immunodeficiency showed fewer deletions and N-nucleotide insertions.

Generated by immunoSEQ multiplex PCR, the TCRdb table keeps only in-frame clones and is missing some. The data show fewer than 35,000 clones, none appearing only once, with about 6.1% held by the ten largest. The CDR3 has 13 amino acids. In germline, CDR1 is SNHLY, CDR2 FYNNEI. Trimming cost V 7 bases and J 7 bases, with 11 bases left between them. The sequence came from a human donor with common variable immunodeficiency. The sequenced material came from peripheral blood mononuclear cells. The chain carries TRBV2 and TRBJ1-6, with D possibly TRBD1 on 5 matching bases. The CDR3 region is CASMSGQNSPLHF. The sequenced part of the CDR3 DNA is TGTGCCAGCATGTCAGGGCAGAATTCACCC.